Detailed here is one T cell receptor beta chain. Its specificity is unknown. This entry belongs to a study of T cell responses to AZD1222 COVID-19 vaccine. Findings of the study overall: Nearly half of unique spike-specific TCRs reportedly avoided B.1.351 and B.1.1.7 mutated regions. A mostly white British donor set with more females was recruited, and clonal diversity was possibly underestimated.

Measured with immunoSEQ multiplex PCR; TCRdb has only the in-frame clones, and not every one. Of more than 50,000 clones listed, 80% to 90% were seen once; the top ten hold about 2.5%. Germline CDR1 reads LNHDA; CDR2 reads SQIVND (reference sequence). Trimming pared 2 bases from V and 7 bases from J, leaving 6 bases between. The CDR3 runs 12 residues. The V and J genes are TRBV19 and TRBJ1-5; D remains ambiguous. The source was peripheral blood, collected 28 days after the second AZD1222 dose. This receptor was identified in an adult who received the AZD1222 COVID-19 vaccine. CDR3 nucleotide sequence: TGTGCCAGTAGTATAAAGGGACAGCCCCAGCATTTT. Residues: CASSIKGQPQHF.